The sequence of this T cell receptor beta chain was determined in a study of control samples from healthy donors and cancer patients. Germline V lookup: CDR1 SQVTM, CDR2 ANQGSEA. CDR3 length equals 14 residues. Trimming removed 6 bases at V and 0 bases at J, with 14 bases between. Clones were read by immunoSEQ multiplex PCR, and TCRdb kept only the in-frame ones, dropping some. The sample yields around 140,000 clones, 80% to 95% seen once. The receptor was isolated from a woman between 50 and 59 years old in good health. V is TRBV29-1 and J is TRBJ1-1; D may be TRBD1 (6 bases). Source material: blood. The CDR3 here is CSVKEGQMNTEAFF. The CDR3 DNA is TGCAGCGTGAAAGAAGGACAGATGAACACTGAAGCTTTCTTT.